Below, 22 T cell receptor beta chains from the same sample are listed, as sequenced in a study of T-cell memory formation after mild COVID-19. TCRdb ran MiXCR on the 5' RACE reads and lists one entry per CDR3 protein. The profile shows hundreds of thousands of distinct CDR3 sequences, under 30% of them singletons. Sequenced input: PBMCs or a T cell subset sorted from them (not recorded which). The receptor set was obtained from an adult woman who had mild COVID-19 (a few samples of this study predate the infection). Cell type and time point are not known.

This clonotype turned up a few times. The V and J genes are TRBV21-1 and TRBJ2-7; the table assigns TRBD2, which was not confirmed against the DNA. TRBV21-1 is noted as a pseudogene. The CDR3 spans 16 residues. The chain's CDR3 is CASSPGLAGPSYEQYF. For the CDR3, the DNA is TGTGCCAGCAGCCCTGGACTAGCGGGGCCCTCCTACGAGCAGTACTTC.

This clonotype showed up just a few times. V gene TRBV10-2 combines with J gene TRBJ1-1; 7 nucleotides agree with TRBD1. Losses at the gene ends were 4 bases for V and 3 bases for J; bases not matched to a gene: 2. Germline V gene sequence: CDR1 WSHSY, CDR2 SAAADI. This CDR3 has 13 residues. The CDR3 loop reads CASSARGDTEAFF. In nucleotides, the CDR3 is TGCGCCAGCAGTGCCAGGGGGGACACTGAAGCTTTCTTT.

V gene TRBV6-6 combines with J gene TRBJ1-5; weak D call: TRBD1 (6 bases). Trimming took off 4 bases at V and 6 bases at J, with 16 bases between the two ends. The V gene's germline CDR1 is MNHNY and CDR2 SVGAGI (reference sequence). The CDR3 runs 15 residues. The CDR3 nucleotides are TGTGCCAGCAGTTTTAGTAGGGGGTCAGGTCAGCCCCAGCATTTT. Translating gives CASSFSRGSGQPQHF.

The chain couples TRBV20-1 to TRBJ2-5; 7 bases are shared with TRBD2. The CDR3 has 12 amino acids. CDR1 is DFQATT, CDR2 SNEGSKA, per germline (reference sequence). V was clipped by 5 bases and J by 4 bases; unmatched bases: 4. CDR3 residues: CSAPQRGETQYF. Here the CDR3 DNA reads TGCAGTGCTCCCCAGCGGGGAGAGACCCAGTACTTC.

J is TRBJ2-1 and V is TRBV5-1; D is possibly TRBD2 (5 bases). CDR1 is SGHRS, CDR2 YFSETQ, per germline. V was pared by 2 bases and J by 4 bases, with 13 bases between. The CDR3 is made up of 15 amino acids. In DNA form, the CDR3 reads TGCGCCAGCAGCTTCGGACTCCCCTCTTACAATGAGCAGTTCTTC. Translated, it gives CASSFGLPSYNEQFF.

This clonotype showed up just once. An end of the junction differs from the germline gene, which may be a read error. V and J are TRBV12-3 or TRBV12-4 and TRBJ2-7; weak D call: TRBD1 (6 bases). This CDR3 is built from 13 residues. CDR3 nucleotides: TGTGCCAGCAGGACTACAGGGTCCTCCGAGCAGTACTTC. Encoded protein: CASRTTGSSEQYF.

This clonotype was observed a few times. The J gene is TRBJ2-5, the V gene TRBV25-1; 13 nucleotides align to TRBD2. The CDR3 covers 18 residues. Germline assignment: CDR1 MGHDK and CDR2 SYGVNS. V gave up 5 bases and J gave up 5 bases; unmatched junction bases: 14. The CDR3, as DNA: TGTGCCAGCAGTCCCTTTACCGGGACTAGCGGGGCAGGGGAGACCCAGTACTTC. Translation gives CASSPFTGTSGAGETQYF.

The DNA for the CDR3 is TGTGCCAGCGGCTTCAGCGGGAGGGATAGCACAGATACGCAGTATTTT. Translated: CASGFSGRDSTDTQYF. V is TRBV12-3 or TRBV12-4 and J is TRBJ2-3, with 10 bases fitting TRBD2. This CDR3 is built from 16 residues. The trim removed 8 bases at V and 0 bases at J, leaving 8 bases unmatched.

The chain recombines TRBV7-8 with TRBJ1-3; D gene unclear. Germline lookup yields CDR1 SGHVS and CDR2 FQNEAQ. The V and J ends lost 8 bases and 4 bases respectively, with 9 bases between them. CDR3 length: 12 amino acids. As DNA, the CDR3 is TGTGCCAGCTCGTCGGGAGGAAACACCATATATTTT. It encodes CASSSGGNTIYF. Together with reference TRBV7-8 and TRBJ1-3, the CDR3 gives the full variable domain: GAGVSQSPRYKVAKRGQDVALRCDPISGHVSLFWYQQALGQGPEFLTYFQNEAQLDKSGLPSDRFFAERPEGSVSTLKIQRTQQEDSAVYLCASSSGGNTIYFGEGSWLTVV.

The V call is TRBV19, the J call TRBJ2-1, with 7 bases identical to TRBD2. The junction had 3 bases not matched to a gene; V was cut back by 7 bases and J by 0 bases. The germline V gene has CDR1 LNHDA and CDR2 SQIVND (reference sequence). The CDR3 runs 14 residues. Here the CDR3 DNA reads TGTGCCAGTACCGTAGCGGGCTCCTACAATGAGCAGTTCTTC. It yields the protein CASTVAGSYNEQFF.

This clonotype showed up just a few times. The gene calls are TRBV9 and TRBJ2-7; 9 nucleotides match TRBD2. The germline V gene encodes CDR1 SGDLS and CDR2 YYNGEE. V dropped 1 base and J dropped 0; count of bases not matched to a gene: 8. This CDR3 comprises 17 residues. The chain's CDR3 is CASSVRPTSGVSYEQYF. The CDR3 DNA sequence: TGTGCCAGCAGCGTACGACCGACTAGCGGTGTCTCCTACGAGCAGTACTTC.

This clonotype has more than one count but fewer than ten. The chain has TRBV6-2 or TRBV6-3 and TRBJ1-5; no definite D call. Germline CDR1 reads MNHEY; CDR2 reads SVGEGT. The V gene lost 10 bases and the J gene lost 2 bases, with 18 bases spanning the gap. CDR3 length: 15 residues. The CDR3 DNA follows: TGTGCCACCCTCGACATGGGGATGGGCAATCAGCCCCAGCATTTT. Protein: CATLDMGMGNQPQHF.

This clonotype was observed a few times. The chain has TRBV20-1 and TRBJ2-4; 9 nucleotides line up with TRBD2. The ends lost 3 bases at V and 3 bases at J; junction bases unmatched: 6. Germline V gene data show CDR1 as DFQATT and CDR2 as SNEGSKA (reference sequence). The CDR3 extends over 15 amino acids. DNA for the CDR3: TGCAGTGCTAGGGACGCTAGCGGGATCAAAAACATTCAGTACTTC. Translating gives CSARDASGIKNIQYF.

This rearrangement joins TRBV12-3 or TRBV12-4 to TRBJ2-5; tentative D call: TRBD1 (5 bases). There are 15 residues in the CDR3. Between the trimmed V and J ends, which lost 3 bases and 4 bases, there was a span of 15 bases. CDR3 protein: CASSFGQPGLETQYF. The CDR3 nucleotides are TGTGCCAGCAGTTTTGGGCAGCCAGGGCTAGAGACCCAGTACTTC.

The chain combines TRBV20-1 with TRBJ1-6; D is unresolved. CDR3 size: 14 residues. V was cut by 0 bases and J by 5 bases, with 8 bases left in between. Germline V gives CDR1 DFQATT, CDR2 SNEGSKA (reference sequence). DNA of the CDR3: TGCAGTGCTAGAGAAGGTTGGGATAATTCACCCCTCCACTTT. This sequence encodes CSAREGWDNSPLHF.

V and J are TRBV19 and TRBJ1-3; D not resolved. CDR1 and CDR2 from the germline V gene are LNHDA and SQIVND (reference sequence). The CDR3 length is 15 residues. V dropped 3 bases and J dropped 0 bases, with 9 bases sitting between them. CDR3 DNA: TGTGCCAGTAGTATCGCCATACGCTCTGGAAACACCATATATTTT. Its protein product is CASSIAIRSGNTIYF.

This clonotype was counted between two and nine times. This chain links TRBV7-3 with TRBJ2-7; 7 bases map to TRBD1. The CDR3 runs 15 residues. J was trimmed by 2 bases and V by 5 bases; bases with no gene match: 9. The V gene's germline CDR1 is SGHTA and CDR2 FQGTGA. DNA of the CDR3: TGTGCCAGCAGCGTCGCAGGGGGTACCGCCTACGAGCAGTACTTC. This sequence encodes CASSVAGGTAYEQYF.

This clonotype was detected a few times. The V gene is TRBV20-1, the J gene TRBJ2-7; D gene ambiguous. Germline values: CDR1 DFQATT, CDR2 SNEGSKA (reference sequence). V shed 1 base and J shed 3 bases, with 10 bases lying between them. CDR3 length: 13 amino acids. CDR3 sequence: CSARAEGLYEQYF. The CDR3 nucleotides are TGCAGTGCTAGAGCGGAAGGTCTCTACGAGCAGTACTTC.

The chain couples TRBV20-1 to TRBJ2-7, with D tentatively TRBD1 or TRBD2 (5 bases each). Trimming shortened V by 5 bases and J by 0 bases, and 14 bases separated the two germline ends. Germline V CDR1 and CDR2: DFQATT, SNEGSKA (reference sequence). The CDR3 is made up of 14 amino acids. As DNA, the CDR3 is TGCAGTGCTCTTGACTGGGGGAGCTCCTACGAGCAGTACTTC. Protein sequence: CSALDWGSSYEQYF.

This chain links TRBV6-6 with TRBJ2-1; tentative D call: TRBD1 (6 bases). Germline CDR1 is MNHNY and CDR2 is SVGAGI (reference sequence). This CDR3 comprises 15 residues. V lost 6 bases to trimming and J lost 8 bases, with 20 bases between them. The CDR3 nucleotides are TGTGCCAGCAGAATCACCGGGACAACTCGGGATGAGCAGTTCTTC. The encoded protein is CASRITGTTRDEQFF.

This clonotype was counted only a few times. The chain has TRBV27 and TRBJ2-7; 12 bases match TRBD2. Germline V gene data show CDR1 as MNHEY and CDR2 as SMNVEV (reference sequence). The V and J ends lost 5 bases and 5 bases, in that order; junction bases with no gene match: 7. The CDR3 totals 15 residues. CDR3 DNA sequence: TGTGCCAGCAGTGGGGGACTAGCGGGCCCCAACGAGCAGTACTTC. It yields the protein CASSGGLAGPNEQYF.

The chain has TRBV4-3 and TRBJ2-1, with 12 bases identical to TRBD2. In germline, CDR1 is LGHNA, CDR2 YSLEER. This CDR3 spans 18 amino acids. V was pared by 1 base and J by 3 bases, with 7 bases of the junction left unmatched. CDR3 sequence (DNA): TGCGCCAGCAGCCAAGGGACTAGCGGGATGGGGGACTACAATGAGCAGTTCTTC. Protein: CASSQGTSGMGDYNEQFF.